The T cell receptor (beta chain) under discussion was sequenced for a study of shared clonotypes between healthy human individuals. There were no recent acute infections or vaccinations among the donors, who were healthy HIV-negative adults. This CDR3 has 15 residues. V was cut by 6 bases and J by 4 bases, with 18 bases left in between. CDR1 is MNHNS, CDR2 SASEGT, per germline. In the case of this clone: Its antigen is not identified.

Points from the study as a whole: Larger estimated richness was generally recorded for naive subsets relative to memory subsets. Among several donors, approximately 5% of naive CD4 clonotypes were found in common.

Each subset's genomic DNA was split evenly across several immunoSEQ plates. Sequencing was performed with immunoSEQ multiplex PCR; in TCRdb, only in-frame clones are kept and a portion is missing. The sample yields under 650,000 clones, about 95% seen once. Specimen: naive CD4+ T cells sorted from blood. The subset was: CD45RA+ positively selected. The TCR comes from a woman aged 30 to 39 in good health. The chain uses TRBV6-1 and TRBJ1-1; D not resolved. This CDR3 is CASRRVWEMGTEAFF. CDR3 nucleotides: TGTGCCAGCAGGCGGGTTTGGGAAATGGGCACTGAAGCTTTCTTT.